These 8 T cell receptor beta chains were all obtained from the same sample, sequenced in a study of monozygotic twins with inflammatory bowel disease. TCRdb reprocessed the 5' RACE reads and reports one entry per CDR3 protein, with no DNA. Its table records around 380,000 distinct CDR3 sequences. The source material was blood. All receptors derive from a human donor with ulcerative colitis or Crohn's disease, or a healthy co-twin of an affected twin (not recorded which).

The rearrangement uses TRBV20-1 and TRBJ2-1; TCRdb lists TRBD2, though no DNA is available to test this call. The CDR3 spans 16 residues. Germline CDR1 DFQATT, CDR2 SNEGSKA (reference sequence). The CDR3 is CSARGLAGLPYNEQFF.

This chain connects TRBV5-4 to TRBJ2-7; TCRdb selects TRBD1, and the lack of DNA leaves this call unchecked. From germline, CDR1 is SGHNT and CDR2 YYREEE (reference sequence). CDR3 length: 15 residues. CDR3: CASSVTGQPSYEQYF.

This CDR3 reads CASNRLQTDEQFF. The chain uses TRBV12-3 or TRBV12-4 and TRBJ2-1. The CDR3 length is 13 residues.

The chain links TRBV28 to TRBJ2-1; TCRdb returns TRBD2, unconfirmable since there is no DNA. Germline V lookup: CDR1 MDHEN, CDR2 SYDVKM. The CDR3 spans 17 residues. The CDR3 reads CASSFPVRTSGRNEQFF.

The J gene is TRBJ2-1, the V gene TRBV6-5. This CDR3 has 13 residues. CDR1 is MNHEY, CDR2 SVGAGI, per germline. The CDR3 is CASGEGSYNEQFF.

The chain joins TRBV7-9 to TRBJ2-1; TCRdb outputs TRBD1, but without DNA this stays unchecked. In germline, CDR1 is SEHNR, CDR2 FQNEAQ (reference sequence). The CDR3 covers 15 residues. CDR3 loop: CASSPPTGMDAEQFF.

J is TRBJ1-1 and V is TRBV7-2; the D call of TRBD1 rests on TCRdb alone, since no DNA is present to check it. The CDR3 covers 15 residues. The germline V gene has CDR1 SGHTA and CDR2 FQGNSA. The chain's CDR3 is CASSLGSGGRTEAFF.

This sequence joins TRBV6-2 or TRBV6-3 and TRBJ1-1; checking the TCRdb D call of TRBD1 is not possible without DNA. This CDR3 comprises 15 residues. CDR1 and CDR2 (germline): MNHEY, SVGEGT. The CDR3 reads CASSYFTGGLGDAFF.